This record looks at one T cell receptor beta chain sequence and its context. The sample holds a few counts of this clone. Its binding antigen is unknown. No base qualities exist here, and no much larger clone lies one base off it. The sample belongs to a study of beta chain features in type 1 diabetes (dated by TCRdb to 2017 to 2018). About the investigation overall: Mean age, gender distribution, total cell number and subset yield were not different between patients and healthy donors. Across all samples, almost 110 million sorted cells were examined, and cell number per subset correlated strongly with RNA yield. In the study, recently diagnosed type 1 diabetes patients and matched healthy donors were compared on the TCRB repertoires of their sorted circulating CD4+ T cell subsets. Whereas all 30 or so donors provided naive and central memory subsets, regulatory and stem cell-like memory subsets were isolated from just 8 patients and about 8 healthy donors.

The entire isolated RNA was reverse transcribed using the High Capacity cDNA Reverse Transcription Kit, and thus expressed TCRB transcripts were sequenced. Deep immunoSEQ sequencing was performed on naive, central memory and regulatory T cell samples, with an average of roughly 3.6 million total reads per sample. Sorted cells were lysed in RLT buffer, and RNA was extracted using DNase-treated RNeasy Micro or Mini kits according to cell number. To prevent cross-contamination, every cell subset was processed on its own, while patient and healthy donor samples were processed together. The immunoSEQ multiplex PCR was used to amplify TCRB sequences from cDNA, yielding 87-bp fragments that span the CDR3 region. Amplicons were sequenced on the Illumina HiSeq platform. The paper's processing steps were these. Synthetic template baselines were used to correct PCR bias computationally, reads within Hamming distance 2 were collapsed, and singletons that could not be merged were discarded. By aligning reads against IMGT, V, D and J genes, CDR3 length, and insertions or deletions at six rearrangement sites were assigned. Within each subset, clonotype counts were normalized to sorted cell number, and only after that were true diversity and Gini coefficients computed with the tcR R package. The overlap coefficient, calculated on TCRB nucleotide sequences, was used to quantify repertoire sharing. TCRdb mirrors the immuneACCESS table, restricted to in-frame sequences. Some clones are absent from its copies; in checked studies, under half trace to an unresolved V gene, and the reason for the others is unknown. Clone size and V and J calls were adopted from that table, with D and trimming inferred from the DNA. A total of 400,000 or so clones appear in this sample, around a tenth of them only once. In total, the top ten clones hold about 0.64% of the sample.

From each donor, a single peripheral blood sample of about 116 mL on average was drawn into heparinised tubes. Using a panel that included CD45RO, CCR7, CD25, CD127, CD95 and CD27, naive, central memory, regulatory and stem cell-like memory CD4+ T cells were sorted on a BD FACSAria II. All sorted populations exceeded 95% purity. PBMCs were separated immediately by Lymphoprep density gradient centrifugation and were stained directly, without being cultured. Samples were stained and sorted in pairs, with one healthy donor and one patient per experiment, so that batch effects were minimized. The germline V gene encodes CDR1 LNHNV and CDR2 YYDKDF (reference sequence). Relative to germline, V is missing 2 bases and J is missing 0 bases, with 13 bases of the junction outside any gene match. Including the terminal cysteine and phenylalanine, the CDR3 comprises 18 residues. Just the 54-base CDR3 DNA is kept, in frame starting at base 1.

Overall results and qualifications from the work: Because cDNA was sequenced instead of genomic DNA, activated cells with high expression could be over-represented, although the groups did not differ in activation or CD3 levels. Naive, central memory and regulatory TCRB repertoires appeared more similar among patients than among healthy donors. A moderate but significant shortening of TCRB CDR3 length was observed in type 1 diabetes patients in all four CD4+ subsets. HLA sub-analyses involved small numbers of individuals, so any influence of HLA type on TCRB rearrangement remained unresolved. Patients with type 1 diabetes made fewer insertions and deleted more nucleotides at VDJ recombination sites, implying thymic rearrangement abnormalities. Shorter templates might be favored by PCR, yet because patient and control samples were amplified and corrected together, any such skew would affect both groups equally.

The rearranged segments are TRBV15 and TRBJ2-7, and TRBD2 matches 7 of the central bases. The sample comprised central memory CD4+ T cells from blood. The source is a man aged 25 to 45 with type 1 diabetes. The bases are TGTGCCACCAGCAGATCATCACGACCGGGACTATCCTCCTACGAGCAGTACTTC. This codes for CATSRSSRPGLSSYEQYF.